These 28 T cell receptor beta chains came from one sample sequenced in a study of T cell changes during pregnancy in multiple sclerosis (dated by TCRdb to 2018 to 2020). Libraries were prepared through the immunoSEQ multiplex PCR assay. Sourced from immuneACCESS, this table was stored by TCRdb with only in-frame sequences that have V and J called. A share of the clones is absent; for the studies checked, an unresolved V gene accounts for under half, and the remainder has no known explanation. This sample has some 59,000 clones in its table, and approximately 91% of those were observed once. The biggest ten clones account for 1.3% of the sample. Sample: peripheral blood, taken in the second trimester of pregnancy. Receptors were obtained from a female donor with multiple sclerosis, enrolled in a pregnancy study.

CDR3 amino acids: CASSLFQGSYEQYF. The DNA for the CDR3 is TGTGCCAGCAGCTTATTCCAGGGATCCTACGAGCAGTACTTC. The chain uses TRBV7-2 and TRBJ2-7, with a tentative D call TRBD1 (5 bases). The CDR3 contains 14 residues. Trimming removed 2 bases at V and 1 base at J, with 9 bases between. The germline V gene has CDR1 SGHTA and CDR2 FQGNSA.

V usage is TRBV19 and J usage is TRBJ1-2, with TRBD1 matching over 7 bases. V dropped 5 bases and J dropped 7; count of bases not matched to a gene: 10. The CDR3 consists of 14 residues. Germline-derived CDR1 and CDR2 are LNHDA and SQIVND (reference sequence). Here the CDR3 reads CASSSITGVGGYTF. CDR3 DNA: TGTGCCAGTAGTTCCATCACAGGGGTTGGTGGCTACACCTTC. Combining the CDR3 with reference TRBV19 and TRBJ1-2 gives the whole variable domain DGGITQSPKYLFRKEGQNVTLSCEQNLNHDAMYWYRQDPGQGLRLIYYSQIVNDFQKGDIAEGYSVSREKKESFPLTVTSAQKNPTAFYLCASSSITGVGGYTFGSGTRLTVV.

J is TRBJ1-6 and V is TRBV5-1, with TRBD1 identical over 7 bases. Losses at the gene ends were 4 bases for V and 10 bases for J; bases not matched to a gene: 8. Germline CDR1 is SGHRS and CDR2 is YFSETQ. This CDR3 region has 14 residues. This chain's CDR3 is CASSPDRLGSPLHF. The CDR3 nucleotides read TGCGCCAGCAGCCCGGACAGGCTAGGGTCACCCCTCCACTTT.

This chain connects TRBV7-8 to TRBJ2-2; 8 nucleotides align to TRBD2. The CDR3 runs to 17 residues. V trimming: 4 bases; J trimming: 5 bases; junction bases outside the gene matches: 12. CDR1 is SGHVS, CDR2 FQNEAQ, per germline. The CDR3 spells CASSSIPGGARTGELFF. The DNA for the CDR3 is TGTGCCAGCAGCTCAATCCCCGGGGGGGCACGGACCGGGGAGCTGTTTTTT.

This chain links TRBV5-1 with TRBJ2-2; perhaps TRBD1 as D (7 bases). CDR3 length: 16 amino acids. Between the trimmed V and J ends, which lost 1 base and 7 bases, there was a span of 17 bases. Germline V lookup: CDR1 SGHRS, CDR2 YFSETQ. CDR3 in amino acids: CASSLIGRGDFGELFF. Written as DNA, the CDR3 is TGCGCCAGCAGCTTGATCGGCAGGGGGGATTTCGGGGAGCTGTTTTTT. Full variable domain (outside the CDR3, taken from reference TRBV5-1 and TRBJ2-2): KAGVTQTPRYLIKTRGQQVTLSCSPISGHRSVSWYQQTPGQGLQFLFEYFSETQRNKGNFPGRFSGRQFSNSRSEMNVSTLELGDSALYLCASSLIGRGDFGELFFGEGSRLTVL.

CDR3 nucleotide sequence: TGCGCCAGCAGCTTGGTGACAGGGGCACACTACGAGCAGTACTTC. This sequence encodes CASSLVTGAHYEQYF. This chain connects TRBV5-1 to TRBJ2-7; 8 nucleotides align to TRBD1. This CDR3 is built from 15 residues. In germline, CDR1 is SGHRS, CDR2 YFSETQ. V trimming: 0 bases; J trimming: 3 bases; junction bases outside the gene matches: 5.

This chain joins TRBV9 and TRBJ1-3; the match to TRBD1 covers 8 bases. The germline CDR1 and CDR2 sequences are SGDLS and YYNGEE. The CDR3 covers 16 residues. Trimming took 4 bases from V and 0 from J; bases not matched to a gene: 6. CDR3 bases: TGTGCCAGCAGCCCTCGGGACAGGAGCTCTGGAAACACCATATATTTT. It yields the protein CASSPRDRSSGNTIYF. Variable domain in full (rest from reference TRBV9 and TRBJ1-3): DSGVTQTPKHLITATGQRVTLRCSPRSGDLSVYWYQQSLDQGLQFLIQYYNGEERAKGNILERFSAQQFPDLHSELNLSSLELGDSALYFCASSPRDRSSGNTIYFGEGSWLTVV.

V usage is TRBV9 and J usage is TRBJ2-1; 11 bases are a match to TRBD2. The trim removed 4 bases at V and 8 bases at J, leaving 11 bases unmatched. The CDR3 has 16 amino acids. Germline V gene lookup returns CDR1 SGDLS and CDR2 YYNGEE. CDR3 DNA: TGTGCCAGCAGCTACGAACTAGCGGGGGACTCGGATGAGCAGTTCTTC. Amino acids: CASSYELAGDSDEQFF.

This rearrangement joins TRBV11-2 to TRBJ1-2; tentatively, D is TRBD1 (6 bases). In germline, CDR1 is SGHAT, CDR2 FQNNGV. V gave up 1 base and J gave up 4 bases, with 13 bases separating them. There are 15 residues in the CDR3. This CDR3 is CASSLGGRRLYGYTF. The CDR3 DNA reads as TGTGCCAGCAGCTTAGGGGGGCGGCGGCTCTATGGCTACACCTTC.

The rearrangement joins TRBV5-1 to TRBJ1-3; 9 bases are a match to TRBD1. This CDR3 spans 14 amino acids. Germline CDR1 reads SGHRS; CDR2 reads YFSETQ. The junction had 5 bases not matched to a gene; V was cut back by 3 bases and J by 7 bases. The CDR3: CASSSDRGGNTIYF. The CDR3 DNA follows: TGCGCCAGCAGCTCGGACAGGGGTGGGAACACCATATATTTT.

The CDR3 loop reads CASSSSETQYF. The CDR3 DNA is TGCGCCAGCAGCTCATCAGAGACCCAGTACTTC. This rearrangement joins TRBV5-1 to TRBJ2-5; D not certain. This CDR3 is built from 11 residues. Germline V lookup: CDR1 SGHRS, CDR2 YFSETQ. The V gene lost 3 bases and the J gene lost 4 bases, with 4 bases spanning the gap.

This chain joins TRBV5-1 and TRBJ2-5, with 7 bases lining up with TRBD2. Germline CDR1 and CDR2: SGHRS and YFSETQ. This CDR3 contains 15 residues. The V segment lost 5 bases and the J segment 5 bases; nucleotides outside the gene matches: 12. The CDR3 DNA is TGCGCCAGCAGTCCCCAGCGGGGAGTTCGGGAGACCCAGTACTTC. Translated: CASSPQRGVRETQYF.

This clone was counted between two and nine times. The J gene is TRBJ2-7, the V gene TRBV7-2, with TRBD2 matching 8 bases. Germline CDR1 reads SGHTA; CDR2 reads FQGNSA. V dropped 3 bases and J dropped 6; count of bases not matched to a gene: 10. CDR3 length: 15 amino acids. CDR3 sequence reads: CASSFGSLAGSEQYF. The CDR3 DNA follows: TGTGCCAGCAGCTTCGGAAGCCTAGCGGGTAGCGAGCAGTACTTC.

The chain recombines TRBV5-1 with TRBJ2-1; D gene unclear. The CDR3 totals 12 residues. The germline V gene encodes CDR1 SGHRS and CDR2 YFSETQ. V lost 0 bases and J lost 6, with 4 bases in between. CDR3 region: CASSLGANEQFF. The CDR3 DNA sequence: TGCGCCAGCAGCTTGGGAGCCAATGAGCAGTTCTTC.

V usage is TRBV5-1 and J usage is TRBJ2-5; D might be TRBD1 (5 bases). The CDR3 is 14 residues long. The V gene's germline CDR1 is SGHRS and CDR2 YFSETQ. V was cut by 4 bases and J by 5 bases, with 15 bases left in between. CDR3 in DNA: TGCGCCAGCAGCCCCATTAACAGGCGGGAGACCCAGTACTTC. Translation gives CASSPINRRETQYF.

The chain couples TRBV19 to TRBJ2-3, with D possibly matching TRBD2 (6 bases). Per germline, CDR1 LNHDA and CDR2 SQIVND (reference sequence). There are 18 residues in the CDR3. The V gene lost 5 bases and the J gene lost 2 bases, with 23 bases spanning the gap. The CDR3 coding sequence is TGTGCCAGTAGTTCCGCCAGCCTGAGCGGGCTATACACAGATACGCAGTATTTT. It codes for CASSSASLSGLYTDTQYF.

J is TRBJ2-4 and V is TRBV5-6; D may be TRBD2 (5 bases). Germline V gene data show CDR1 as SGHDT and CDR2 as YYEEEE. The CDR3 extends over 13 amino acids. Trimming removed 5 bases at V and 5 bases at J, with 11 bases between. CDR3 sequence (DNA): TGTGCCAGCAGTTTCCGGGGAGAAAACATTCAGTACTTC. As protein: CASSFRGENIQYF.

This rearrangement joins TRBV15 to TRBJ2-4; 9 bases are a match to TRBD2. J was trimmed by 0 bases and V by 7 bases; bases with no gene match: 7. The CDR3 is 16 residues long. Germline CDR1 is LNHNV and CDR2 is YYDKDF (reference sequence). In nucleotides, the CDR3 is TGTGCCACCAAAGAGAGACTAGCGGAAGCCAAAAACATTCAGTACTTC. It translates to CATKERLAEAKNIQYF.

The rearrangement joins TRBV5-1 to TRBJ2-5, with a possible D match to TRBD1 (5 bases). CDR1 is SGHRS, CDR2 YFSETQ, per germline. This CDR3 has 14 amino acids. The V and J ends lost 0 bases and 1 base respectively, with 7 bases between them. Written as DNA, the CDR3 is TGCGCCAGCAGCTTGGGACAGCCCCAAGAGACCCAGTACTTC. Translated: CASSLGQPQETQYF.

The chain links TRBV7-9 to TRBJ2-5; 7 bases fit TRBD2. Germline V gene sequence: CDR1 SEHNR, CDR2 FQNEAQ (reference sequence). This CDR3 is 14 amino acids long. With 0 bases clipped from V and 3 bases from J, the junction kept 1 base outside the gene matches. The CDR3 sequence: CASSLAGGKETQYF. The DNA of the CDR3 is TGTGCCAGCAGCTTAGCGGGAGGGAAAGAGACCCAGTACTTC.

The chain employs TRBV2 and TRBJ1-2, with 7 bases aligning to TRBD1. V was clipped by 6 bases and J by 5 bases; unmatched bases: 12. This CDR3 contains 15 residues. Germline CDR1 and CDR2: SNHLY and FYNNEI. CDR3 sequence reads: CASRSWRDRAYGYTF. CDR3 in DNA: TGTGCCAGCAGGTCTTGGAGGGACAGAGCTTATGGCTACACCTTC. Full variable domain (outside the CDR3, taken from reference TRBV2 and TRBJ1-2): EPEVTQTPSHQVTQMGQEVILRCVPISNHLYFYWYRQILGQKVEFLVSFYNNEISEKSEIFDDQFSVERPDGSNFTLKIRSTKLEDSAMYFCASRSWRDRAYGYTFGSGTRLTVV.

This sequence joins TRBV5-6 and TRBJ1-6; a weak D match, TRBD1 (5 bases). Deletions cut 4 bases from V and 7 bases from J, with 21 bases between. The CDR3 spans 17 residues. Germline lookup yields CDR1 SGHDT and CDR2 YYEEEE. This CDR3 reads CASSLAGSLKLNSPLHF. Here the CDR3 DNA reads TGTGCCAGCAGCCTTGCAGGGTCCCTGAAACTAAATTCACCCCTCCACTTT.

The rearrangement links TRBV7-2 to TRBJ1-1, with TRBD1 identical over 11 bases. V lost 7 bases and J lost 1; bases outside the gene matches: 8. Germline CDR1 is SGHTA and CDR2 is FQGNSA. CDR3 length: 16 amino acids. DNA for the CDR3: TGTGCCAGCACCCGGACAGGGGGCTCCGGGAACACTGAAGCTTTCTTT. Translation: CASTRTGGSGNTEAFF.

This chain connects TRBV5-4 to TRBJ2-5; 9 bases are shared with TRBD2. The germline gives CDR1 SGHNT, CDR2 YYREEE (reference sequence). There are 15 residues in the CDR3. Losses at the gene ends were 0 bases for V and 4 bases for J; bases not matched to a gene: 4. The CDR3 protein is CASSLGLAVGETQYF. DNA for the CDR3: TGTGCCAGCAGCTTGGGACTAGCGGTGGGAGAGACCCAGTACTTC.

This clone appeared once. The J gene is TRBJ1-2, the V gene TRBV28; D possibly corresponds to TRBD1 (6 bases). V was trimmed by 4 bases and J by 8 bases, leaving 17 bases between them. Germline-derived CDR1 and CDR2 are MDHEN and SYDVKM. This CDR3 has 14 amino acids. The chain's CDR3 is CASSWTERIPGYTF. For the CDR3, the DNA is TGTGCCAGCAGTTGGACAGAACGTATCCCCGGCTACACCTTC.

The CDR3 DNA sequence: TGTGCCAGCAGTGAAGTGGGCAGGGGTTATAGCAATCAGCCCCAGCATTTT. This sequence encodes CASSEVGRGYSNQPQHF. The chain couples TRBV2 to TRBJ1-5, with D possibly being TRBD1 (6 bases). Per the germline V gene, CDR1 is SNHLY and CDR2 is FYNNEI. The CDR3 spans 17 residues. V lost 1 base and J 0 bases, leaving 13 bases between the germline ends.

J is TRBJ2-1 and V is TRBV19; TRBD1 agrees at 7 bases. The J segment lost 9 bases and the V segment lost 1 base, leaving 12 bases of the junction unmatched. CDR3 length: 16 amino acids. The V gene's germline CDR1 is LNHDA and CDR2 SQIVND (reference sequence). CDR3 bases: TGTGCCAGTAGTATAGTAGGGACAGCCGATTTAGGTGAGCAGTTCTTC. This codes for CASSIVGTADLGEQFF.

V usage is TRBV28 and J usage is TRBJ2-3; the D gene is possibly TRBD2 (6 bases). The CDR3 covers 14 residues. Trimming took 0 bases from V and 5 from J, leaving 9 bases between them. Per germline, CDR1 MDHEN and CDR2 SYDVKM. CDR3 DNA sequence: TGTGCCAGCAGTTTATGGGGGACTCGAGATACGCAGTATTTT. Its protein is CASSLWGTRDTQYF. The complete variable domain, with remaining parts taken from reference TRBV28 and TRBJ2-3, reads DVKVTQSSRYLVKRTGEKVFLECVQDMDHENMFWYRQDPGLGLRLIYFSYDVKMKEKGDIPEGYSVSREKKERFSLILESASTNQTSMYLCASSLWGTRDTQYFGPGTRLTVL.